This TCR beta chain was identified during a study of shared clonotypes between healthy human individuals (dated by TCRdb to about 2020). A note on the overall study: A few men and a couple of women, aged 18 to 49 years, made up the cohort. For each donor, three plates each were used for CD4 naive and CD4 memory, two plates were used for CD8 naive, and one plate was used for CD8 memory. Blood TCR repertoires of a handful of healthy adults were deeply sequenced to estimate repertoire size and the extent of clonotype sharing between individuals. Libraries were prepared and TCR repertoires were sequenced by different laboratories using diverse techniques, in order to increase sequencing depth and limit assay-specific biases. Each donor's leukapheresis produced roughly between about 0.9 and 9.5 billion PBMCs.

TCR CDR3 regions were amplified from genomic DNA by multiplex PCR using the deep immunoSEQ assay. Genomic DNA extracted from each cell subset was distributed evenly over all wells of several immunoSEQ 96-well plates, and each plate served as one replicate. For sorted subsets, roughly 190 ng of genomic DNA, equivalent to about 30,000 T cell genomes, went into each replicate PCR. The purified libraries were quantified using a Qubit 3.0 fluorometer, sized with a Bioanalyzer 2100, and then quantified again using the KAPA Library Quantification kit. Every immunoSEQ 96-well plate was sequenced on a separate single-read 150-cycle Illumina NextSeq 550 flow cell. The published analysis was carried out like this. Because the immunoSEQ output held only junctional sequences and lacked quality scores, the filtering could not match the filtering applied to full-length reads. Sequences were annotated with PyIR, a Python wrapper for IgBLAST v1.9, using IMGT germline references to assign V/J genes and CDR3. Any read was removed if the V/J assignment was weak (E-value above 1e-6), the CDR3 was missing, or the read contained stop codons, out-of-frame junctions, or ambiguous translated residues. V3J clonotypes were defined as sequences sharing the same inferred V gene, J gene, and CDR3 amino acid sequence. Percentage overlap between repertoires was calculated by dividing the number of shared unique clonotypes by the size of the smaller repertoire. Richness of each repertoire was evaluated using RTK rarefaction, the Chao1 estimator, and Recon v2.1 estimates of unobserved clonotypes. For all TCRbeta clonotypes obtained by the gDNA method from a handful of donors, generation probabilities were computed with OLGA. TCRdb limited this immuneACCESS table to in-frame rearrangements with V and J called. A share of clones is missing; checked studies link under half to unresolved V genes, and the rest is unexplained. Clone size and the V and J calls come from that table; the DNA yielded D and trimming. Within this sample are 2.3 million or so clones, with 93% of them counted one time only. The ten largest clones represent 0.39% of the sample.

The CDR3 sequence holds 13 residues, the cysteine and phenylalanine included. Of the read, only the CDR3 DNA is kept; its 39 bases are in frame from base 1. The germline V gene provides CDR1 SGHTA and CDR2 FQGTGA. Concerning this clone itself: The antigen it recognizes is unknown. At one of its ends the junction is not consistent with the germline gene, which may arise from a read error.

On the study overall, not on this receptor specifically: Estimated clonotype richness was generally larger for naive than for memory subsets. Sampling was restricted to blood, and TCR repertoires in tissues likely differ from the TCR repertoires found in blood. Because the study included only a small number of donors, the genetic and exposure-history diversity represented was limited. Incomplete sequencing was indicated by rarefaction of sorted-subset datasets, despite the large sequencing depth. Approximately 5% of naive CD4, 3.5% of naive CD8, roughly 2.5% of memory CD4, and about 0.4% of memory CD8 clonotypes were shared across a few donors. Based on pairwise subsampling, the degree of clonotype sharing among donors was expected to be affected by sequencing depth. Clonotypes shared by all four sorted-subset donors showed higher generation probabilities than non-shared clonotypes.

The donors were healthy, HIV-negative adults who had no recently reported acute infections or vaccinations. All donors were Caucasian adults living in Nashville, Tennessee, USA. Magnetic negative selection was used to enrich CD4+ T cells, after which naive cells were positively selected on CD45RA and the negative fraction became the memory subset. Blood was collected by leukapheresis, and PBMCs were isolated by Ficoll-Histopaque density gradient centrifugation and then cryopreserved in liquid nitrogen vapor phase. Analytical flow cytometry was used to check the purity and quantity of each magnetically sorted T cell population. Genomic DNA was isolated from each sorted fraction and quantified by UV absorbance on a Nanodrop 2000c.

Input material: naive CD4+ T cells from PBMCs. Interpreted using the paper, the cell subset or site label stands for: CD45RA+ positively selected. This chain joins TRBV7-3 to TRBJ2-7, with a weak D call of TRBD1 (5 bases match). The receptor was isolated from a man younger than 30 in good health. Some clones in this sample may be carry-over from other donors' samples. This receptor carries the CDR3 CASSLQGSDEQYF. The sequenced DNA: TGTGCCAGCAGCTTACAGGGCTCCGACGAGCAGTACTTC.